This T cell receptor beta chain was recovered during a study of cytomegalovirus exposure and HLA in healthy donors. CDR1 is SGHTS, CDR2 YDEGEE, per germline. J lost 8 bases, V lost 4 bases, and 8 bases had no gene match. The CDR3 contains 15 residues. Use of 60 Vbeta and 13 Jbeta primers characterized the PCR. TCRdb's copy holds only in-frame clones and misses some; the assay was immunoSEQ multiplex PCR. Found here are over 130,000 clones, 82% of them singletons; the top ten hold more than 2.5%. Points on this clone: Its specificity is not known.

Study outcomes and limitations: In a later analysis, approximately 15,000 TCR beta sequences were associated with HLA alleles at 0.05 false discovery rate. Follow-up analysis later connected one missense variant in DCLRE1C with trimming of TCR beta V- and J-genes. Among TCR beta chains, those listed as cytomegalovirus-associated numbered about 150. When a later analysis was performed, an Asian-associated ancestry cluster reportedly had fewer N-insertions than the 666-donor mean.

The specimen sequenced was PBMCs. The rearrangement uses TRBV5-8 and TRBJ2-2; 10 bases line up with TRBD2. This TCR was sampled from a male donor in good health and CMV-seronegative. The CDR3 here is CASSRSLAGVGELFF. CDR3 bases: TGTGCCAGCAGCCGATCCCTAGCGGGAGTAGGGGAGCTGTTTTTT.